The 20 T cell receptor beta chains below were found in one sample sequenced in a study of OX40 agonist ivuxolimab in advanced cancers. Produced via immunoSEQ multiplex PCR; TCRdb's table is partial and in-frame only. The data show tens of thousands of clones, about four fifths seen once. The material was CD4+ or CD8+ T cells sorted from blood, obtained in a trial of the OX40 agonist ivuxolimab. The receptors were sampled from an adult with an advanced solid tumor such as melanoma, head and neck, liver or kidney cancer.

This clone was seen only once. The chain couples TRBV30 to TRBJ1-3; no clear D gene. The V gene lost 0 bases and the J gene lost 3 bases, with 12 bases spanning the gap. Looked up from germline, CDR1 is GTSNPN and CDR2 is SVGIG (reference sequence). This CDR3 has 15 residues. The DNA for the CDR3 is TGTGCCTGGAGTGTAGGGTCAGGCCGTGGAAACACCATATATTTT. This translates into CAWSVGSGRGNTIYF.

The chain is built from TRBV19 and TRBJ1-2, with a possible D match to TRBD1 (5 bases). V was trimmed by 0 bases and J by 8 bases, leaving 10 bases between them. This CDR3 has 13 amino acids. The germline V gene encodes CDR1 LNHDA and CDR2 SQIVND (reference sequence). CDR3 region: CASSIDRQNGYTF. The DNA of the CDR3 is TGTGCCAGTAGTATAGATCGACAGAACGGCTACACCTTC.

The chain links TRBV5-1 to TRBJ2-4, with D perhaps TRBD1 or TRBD2 (5 bases each). The length of the CDR3 is 16 residues. V lost 4 bases, J lost 3 bases, and 17 bases lay in between. Germline values: CDR1 SGHRS, CDR2 YFSETQ. The CDR3 DNA reads TGCGCCAGCAGCCTGGAAGGGGACCTGGGCAAAAACATTCAGTACTTC. Translated: CASSLEGDLGKNIQYF.

This chain uses TRBV29-1 with TRBJ2-7; 8 bases agree with TRBD2. There are 16 residues in the CDR3. The germline V gene has CDR1 SQVTM and CDR2 ANQGSEA. Trimming removed 4 bases from V and 3 bases from J; junction bases left unmatched: 14. Here the CDR3 DNA reads TGCAGCGTTGCGGGGGGGACCCTGTATCCTTACTACGAGCAGTACTTC. The encoded protein is CSVAGGTLYPYYEQYF.

This clone was seen only a few times. CDR3 coding DNA: TGTGCCAGTACCGAAAGGGGACAGGGGTCAGTGGGGCCGAACACTGAAGCTTTCTTT. Its protein product is CASTERGQGSVGPNTEAFF. This rearrangement joins TRBV19 to TRBJ1-1; 10 bases agree with TRBD1. After removal of 7 bases from V and 1 base from J, the junction contained 18 bases not matched to a gene. The germline V gene encodes CDR1 LNHDA and CDR2 SQIVND (reference sequence). This CDR3 has 19 amino acids.

This clone has just a few counts. The chain joins TRBV6-1 to TRBJ2-2, with 12 nucleotides matching TRBD2. Trimming took 8 bases from V and 6 from J; bases not matched to a gene: 4. This CDR3 region has 14 residues. CDR1 is MNHNS and CDR2 is SASEGT in the germline V gene. CDR3 in DNA: TGTGCCAGCGGCCTAGCGGGGGGGCCCGGGGAGCTGTTTTTT. Translation gives CASGLAGGPGELFF.

The genes are TRBV6-5 and TRBJ2-7; D not certain. CDR3 length: 13 residues. Trimming shortened V by 7 bases and J by 1 base, and 11 bases separated the two germline ends. Germline assignment: CDR1 MNHEY and CDR2 SVGAGI. DNA for the CDR3: TGTGCCAGCACCTCGAGCAGGTCCTACGAGCAGTACTTC. This codes for CASTSSRSYEQYF.

The rearrangement uses TRBV6-6 and TRBJ2-5, with 7 bases that match TRBD1. Germline V CDR1 and CDR2: MNHNY, SVGAGI (reference sequence). The J segment lost 1 base and the V segment lost 6 bases, leaving 8 bases of the junction unmatched. CDR3 length: 15 amino acids. The CDR3 reads CASSRERGLQETQYF. The CDR3 DNA is TGTGCCAGCAGCCGAGAAAGGGGGCTCCAAGAGACCCAGTACTTC.

The rearrangement uses TRBV19 and TRBJ1-1; D unclear. This CDR3 has 15 residues. Germline CDR1 reads LNHDA; CDR2 reads SQIVND (reference sequence). V was shortened by 4 bases and J by 2 bases, with 14 bases between the two germline ends. For the CDR3, the DNA is TGTGCCAGTAGTACTCGACCTGGAGGAAACACTGAAGCTTTCTTT. Protein product: CASSTRPGGNTEAFF.

J is TRBJ2-2 and V is TRBV9; D not resolved. Looked up from germline, CDR1 is SGDLS and CDR2 is YYNGEE. This CDR3 has 14 amino acids. The germline V and J ends were trimmed by 2 bases and 8 bases, with 13 bases remaining between them. CDR3 sequence (DNA): TGTGCCAGCAGCGTTCCCCTGACCGGAGGGGAGCTGTTTTTT. It encodes CASSVPLTGGELFF.

The rearrangement links TRBV5-1 to TRBJ1-3; unclear D gene. The CDR3 runs 16 residues. Trimming took 4 bases from V and 4 from J, leaving 18 bases between them. CDR1 SGHRS and CDR2 YFSETQ come from the germline V gene. The chain's CDR3 is CASSRGSGEGGNTIYF. In DNA, the CDR3 is TGCGCCAGCAGCCGGGGATCGGGAGAAGGGGGAAACACCATATATTTT.

This clone was found a few times. This chain connects TRBV19 to TRBJ1-2; D is unresolved. CDR3 length equals 10 residues. Trimming took 9 bases from V and 6 from J, leaving 8 bases between them. Germline V CDR1 and CDR2: LNHDA, SQIVND (reference sequence). The CDR3 loop is CASRRDGYTF. Here the CDR3 DNA reads TGTGCCAGCCGACGGGATGGCTACACCTTC.

The chain joins TRBV30 to TRBJ1-2; 7 bases match TRBD1. CDR3 length equals 14 residues. Germline CDR1 and CDR2: GTSNPN and SVGIG (reference sequence). With 3 bases clipped from V and 5 bases from J, the junction kept 9 bases outside the gene matches. CDR3 sequence: CAWRPLDRPYGYTF. The CDR3 nucleotides read TGTGCCTGGAGGCCCCTGGACAGGCCTTATGGCTACACCTTC.

In DNA, the CDR3 is TGTGCCAGCAGCTTAAACGTGGTAGGGGGCACTGAAGCTTTCTTT. It yields the protein CASSLNVVGGTEAFF. The chain joins TRBV11-2 to TRBJ1-1, with D possibly matching TRBD1 (6 bases). The germline V and J ends were trimmed by 2 bases and 4 bases, with 14 bases remaining between them. The CDR3 contains 15 residues. The V gene's germline CDR1 is SGHAT and CDR2 FQNNGV.

This chain connects TRBV5-6 to TRBJ1-5, with no clear D. The V and J ends lost 0 bases and 0 bases respectively, with 1 base between them. The CDR3 extends over 13 amino acids. Germline V gives CDR1 SGHDT, CDR2 YYEEEE. In nucleotides, the CDR3 is TGTGCCAGCAGCTTGGATAGCAATCAGCCCCAGCATTTT. The encoded protein is CASSLDSNQPQHF. Full variable domain (missing parts from reference TRBV5-6 and TRBJ1-5): DAGVTQSPTHLIKTRGQQVTLRCSPKSGHDTVSWYQQALGQGPQFIFQYYEEEERQRGNFPDRFSGHQFPNYSSELNVNALLLGDSALYLCASSLDSNQPQHFGDGTRLSIL.

This chain uses TRBV10-2 with TRBJ2-1; 9 bases align to TRBD1. CDR3 length: 14 amino acids. Germline CDR1 is WSHSY and CDR2 is SAAADI. V dropped 6 bases and J dropped 7; count of bases not matched to a gene: 7. The CDR3 sequence: CASRTGGIGNEQFF. The CDR3 coding sequence is TGCGCCAGCAGAACAGGGGGCATAGGTAATGAGCAGTTCTTC.

This chain connects TRBV29-1 to TRBJ1-1; the D is unclear. Trimming cost V 6 bases and J 4 bases, with 9 bases left between them. The CDR3 sequence is 11 residues long. Germline V CDR1 and CDR2: SQVTM, ANQGSEA. The CDR3 DNA is TGCAGCGTCGTCCGGGGCACTGAAGCTTTCTTT. Translating gives CSVVRGTEAFF.

This chain uses TRBV19 with TRBJ1-1; a possible D gene is TRBD1 (6 bases). CDR1 is LNHDA, CDR2 SQIVND, per germline (reference sequence). The length of the CDR3 is 14 residues. V was shortened by 3 bases and J by 1 base, with 9 bases between the two germline ends. The CDR3 sequence is CASSIGTKNTEAFF. The CDR3 DNA reads as TGTGCCAGTAGTATTGGGACAAAGAACACTGAAGCTTTCTTT.

The genes are TRBV4-1 and TRBJ1-6; D uncertain. The CDR3 runs to 15 residues. V was shortened by 0 bases and J by 7 bases, with 10 bases between the two germline ends. Germline V gene lookup returns CDR1 MGHRA and CDR2 YSYEKL. The CDR3 DNA reads TGCGCCAGCAGCCAAGACCGAATTTTCAATTCACCCCTCCACTTT. Its protein product is CASSQDRIFNSPLHF.

This clone was detected a few times. The chain has TRBV10-1 and TRBJ1-5, with TRBD1 as a possible D gene (6 bases). This CDR3 is built from 13 residues. Trimming took 4 bases from V and 4 from J, leaving 8 bases between them. Germline lookup yields CDR1 WNHNN and CDR2 SYGVQD (reference sequence). This CDR3 is CASSGQANQPQHF. The CDR3 coding sequence is TGCGCCAGCAGTGGACAGGCTAATCAGCCCCAGCATTTT.